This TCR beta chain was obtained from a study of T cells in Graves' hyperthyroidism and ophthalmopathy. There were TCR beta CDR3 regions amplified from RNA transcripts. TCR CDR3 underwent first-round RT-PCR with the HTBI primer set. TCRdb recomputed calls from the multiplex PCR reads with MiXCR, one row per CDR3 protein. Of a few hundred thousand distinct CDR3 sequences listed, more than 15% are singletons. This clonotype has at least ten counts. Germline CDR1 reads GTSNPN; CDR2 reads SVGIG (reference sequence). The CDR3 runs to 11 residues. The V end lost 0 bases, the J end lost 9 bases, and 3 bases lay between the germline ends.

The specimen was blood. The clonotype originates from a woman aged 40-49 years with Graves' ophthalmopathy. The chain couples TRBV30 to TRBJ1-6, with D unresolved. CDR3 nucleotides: TGTGCCTGGAGTGTACTTTCACCCCTCCACTTT. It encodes CAWSVLSPLHF.